This TCR beta chain was retrieved from a study of blood T cell repertoires in COVID-19. The wider study: Samples taken during acute and convalescent COVID-19 were collected in the United States, Italy and Spain. T cells, B-cell-depleted T cells, or PBMCs provided the cDNA or gDNA that served as material.

The V end was cut by 2 bases, the J end by 7 bases, with 15 bases between. Germline V lookup: CDR1 MDHEN, CDR2 SYDVKM. This CDR3 comprises 14 residues. Original handling: How many nucleated cells were present was estimated from reference gene primer amplification. Only in-frame clones appear in the TCRdb table, and some are missing; sequencing was by immunoSEQ multiplex PCR. The D gene and trimming were derived from the DNA, and the V and J assignments and clone size from that table. The top ten clones hold 4% to 5.5% of a sample with about 87,000 clones, around 75% of them seen once. The chain combines TRBV28 with TRBJ2-7, with D maybe TRBD1 (6 bases). The sequence derives from a woman aged 45 to 65 with acute or convalescent COVID-19. Sequenced sample: peripheral blood. This chain's CDR3 is CASSLGGQLEEQYF. DNA of the CDR3: TGTGCCAGCAGTTTAGGGGGACAATTAGAAGAGCAGTACTTC.